This T cell receptor (beta chain) was recovered during a study of T cells in Graves' hyperthyroidism and ophthalmopathy (dated by TCRdb to the late 2010s). Some background on the complete study: Peripheral blood was sampled at the time of initial diagnosis, prior to any treatment. The paper reports TCR Vbeta CDR3 sequencing of 140 or so peripheral blood samples: under 45 ophthalmopathy, about 75 hyperthyroidism and around 17 progressor patients. After blood sampling, hyperthyroidism patients were treated with methimazole at a starting dose of 30 mg daily, and ophthalmopathy patients were treated with high-dose intravenous methylprednisolone. The 75 to 100 discovery patients were randomly split 7:3 into training and test sets. In roughly six Graves' hyperthyroidism patients, the study also compared T-cell repertoires from thyroid tissue with T-cell repertoires from blood. TCR V-J signatures able to tell the groups apart were searched for in a discovery cohort of more than 90 patients, of whom under 45 had Graves' ophthalmopathy and some 60 had stable Graves' hyperthyroidism. An independent validation cohort of around 19 hyperthyroidism patients and about 16 patients who later progressed to ophthalmopathy tested prospective prediction of ophthalmopathy. Points the paper makes about the study in general: In validation, progression to ophthalmopathy was predicted by the model with almost 71% sensitivity and under 85% specificity, a median of about 6.4 months before onset. Blood samples also contained most of the expanded thyroid clonotypes (frequency above 0.001), which suggests that blood repertoires may reflect thyroid immune responses. Ophthalmopathy was separated from stable hyperthyroidism by a 13 V-J signature model, with around 90% sensitivity and about 81% specificity obtained in cross-validation and 80%/75% obtained in testing. Sample size was not statistically predetermined, and blinding of investigators to group allocation was not performed.

This clonotype was recorded a few times. Its recognized antigen is unknown. Per-base qualities were not stored, and no clone one base away is much larger. The TCR beta CDR3 regions were amplified from RNA transcripts. For the first round of RT-PCR on the TCR CDR3, the HTBI primer set was used together with the Qiagen OneStep RT-PCR kit. Libraries were constructed in a second round of multiplex PCR, after which size selection and purification were carried out. The libraries were sequenced on an Illumina HiSeq2000 using paired-end 100 bp reads. Processing in the source paper ran as follows. Raw data were processed with SOAPnuke, discarding reads with adapters, uncalled bases, mean Phred below 15, or no exact constant-primer or identifier match. COPE v1.2.5 was used to merge high-quality paired reads, and clonotypes were defined as unique nucleotide sequences. Clonotypes were aligned to IMGT TRBV, TRBD and TRBJ reference segments using MiTCR v1.1. The analysis included only V-J combinations with a frequency above 0.0001, which together covered 99.2% of the repertoires. A TCS score was defined as the ratio between F50 (clonal expansion) and ExV (chaos), using BLOSUM62-based TCRdist between CDR3 peptides within each V-J. Welch's t-statistics and random forest reduced 500 to 650 V-J features to about 12, which were used in a naive Bayes classifier (R e1071). Thyroid-blood repertoire similarity was quantified with the Morisita-Horn index. Through fastp at Q25 and MiXCR, TCRdb rebuilt clones from the public reads, retaining in-frame beta chains. Here each entry gathers all rows of one CDR3 protein and keeps the most common genes and DNA. TCRdb, not the authors, supplied the V and J calls. The sample profile shows hundreds of thousands of distinct CDR3 sequences; 35% of them were found once. The ten most abundant clones make up roughly 30% of the sample.

Stable Graves' hyperthyroidism was defined as no progression to ophthalmopathy during 18 months of follow-up. The hyperthyroidism patients were between 18 and 65 years old and newly diagnosed, with a disease duration of less than 2 months. Patients with uncontrolled infections, other autoimmune diseases, pregnancy or lactation were excluded. Diagnoses were based on clinical symptoms, serum thyroxine and TRAb, thyroid ultrasound and orbital computed tomography. PBMCs were isolated from approximately 10 ml of fresh peripheral blood by Ficoll-Paque density gradient centrifugation. Total RNA was extracted using Trizol reagent, and RNA quality was assessed on an Agilent 2100 Bioanalyzer. Clipping removes 10 bases from V and 5 bases from J, with 5 as the unmatched junction base count. From the germline V gene, CDR1 is ENHRY and CDR2 is SYGVKD. There are 12 amino acids in the CDR3, from cysteine to phenylalanine inclusive. The sequence is cut down to CDR3 DNA, 36 bases in frame from base 1.

Sequenced input: blood. This TCR was recovered from a woman aged 40 to 50 with Graves' hyperthyroidism. The V and J genes are TRBV10-3 and TRBJ2-5; 9 central bases correspond to TRBD1. CDR3 protein: CATGQGWETQYF. The sequenced DNA: TGTGCCACCGGACAGGGGTGGGAGACCCAGTACTTC.